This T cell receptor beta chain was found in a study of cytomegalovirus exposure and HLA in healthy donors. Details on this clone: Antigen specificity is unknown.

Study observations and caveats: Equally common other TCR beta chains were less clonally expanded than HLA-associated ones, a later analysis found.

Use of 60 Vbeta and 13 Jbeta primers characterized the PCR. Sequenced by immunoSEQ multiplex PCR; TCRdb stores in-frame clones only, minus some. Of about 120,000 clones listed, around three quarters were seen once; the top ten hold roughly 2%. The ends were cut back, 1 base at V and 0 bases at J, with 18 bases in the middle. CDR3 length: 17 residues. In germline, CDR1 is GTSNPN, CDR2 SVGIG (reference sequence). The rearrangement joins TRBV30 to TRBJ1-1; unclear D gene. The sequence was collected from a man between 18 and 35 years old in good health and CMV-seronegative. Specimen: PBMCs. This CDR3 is CAWSAGNSPPMNTEAFF. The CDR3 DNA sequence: TGTGCCTGGAGTGCTGGTAACAGTCCCCCGATGAACACTGAAGCTTTCTTT.